This paragraph covers one TCR beta chain sequence. These data come from a study of blood T cell repertoires in COVID-19. The V end lost 5 bases, the J end lost 6 bases, and 21 bases lay between the germline ends. Germline CDR1 and CDR2: SEHNR and FQNEAQ (reference sequence). This CDR3 contains 16 residues. Measured with immunoSEQ multiplex PCR; TCRdb has only the in-frame clones, and not every one. The sample holds over 300,000 clones, roughly 89% seen once. The V and J genes are TRBV7-9 and TRBJ2-3; weak D call: TRBD1 (6 bases). Input material: peripheral blood. The receptor was derived from a man younger than 30 with active or convalescent COVID-19. In DNA, the CDR3 is TGTGCCAGCAGCCGTGCGGTGGCAGGGGTTGGTGATACGCAGTATTTT. Its protein product is CASSRAVAGVGDTQYF.